Each of the 17 T cell receptor beta chains below was sequenced from the same sample in a study of CD8+ T cells in alopecia areata. Following extraction, RNA underwent reverse transcription to cDNA, which served as the sequencing template. Data came from immunoSEQ multiplex PCR; TCRdb stores just in-frame clones and leaves some out. The sample lists 170,000 or so clones; 59% were seen once. Material: CD4+ T cells sorted from blood, obtained at week 0. The receptors were sampled from a human donor with alopecia areata.

The rearrangement links TRBV7-9 to TRBJ2-5; 15 bases fit TRBD2. Trimming removed 5 bases from V and 4 bases from J; junction bases left unmatched: 8. Germline CDR1 and CDR2: SEHNR and FQNEAQ (reference sequence). This CDR3 contains 17 residues. The CDR3 DNA reads as TGTGCCAGCAGCCGATGGACTAGCGGGGGGGCCGGAGAGACCCAGTACTTC. This sequence encodes CASSRWTSGGAGETQYF. Combining the CDR3 with reference TRBV7-9 and TRBJ2-5 gives the whole variable domain DTGVSQNPRHKITKRGQNVTFRCDPISEHNRLYWYRQTLGQGPEFLTYFQNEAQLEKSRLLSDRFSAERPKGSFSTLEIQRTEQGDSAMYLCASSRWTSGGAGETQYFGPGTRLLVL.

This clone was observed once. V gene TRBV7-9 combines with J gene TRBJ2-5; D is uncertain. Trimming left V 3 bases short and J 3 bases short, with 5 bases between. The CDR3 runs 12 residues. The germline V gene encodes CDR1 SEHNR and CDR2 FQNEAQ (reference sequence). The chain's CDR3 is CASSLTKETQYF. CDR3 coding DNA: TGTGCCAGCAGCTTGACGAAAGAGACCCAGTACTTC.

The J gene is TRBJ1-4, the V gene TRBV7-9; D perhaps matches TRBD1 (5 bases). Trimming removed 0 bases at V and 4 bases at J, with 12 bases between. The V gene's germline CDR1 is SEHNR and CDR2 FQNEAQ (reference sequence). The length of the CDR3 is 16 residues. CDR3 region: CASSLALGADNEKLFF. CDR3 bases: TGTGCCAGCAGCTTAGCTCTCGGGGCGGATAATGAAAAACTGTTTTTT.

The chain carries TRBV30 and TRBJ2-7; TRBD1 aligns across 11 bases. The CDR3 consists of 15 residues. V trimming: 0 bases; J trimming: 5 bases; junction bases outside the gene matches: 6. Germline V lookup: CDR1 GTSNPN, CDR2 SVGIG (reference sequence). DNA of the CDR3: TGTGCCTGGAGTGTACTGGGGACAGGGGGACACGAGCAGTACTTC. This gives the protein CAWSVLGTGGHEQYF.

This clone was found many times. V and J are TRBV7-2 and TRBJ2-2; TRBD2 is a possible D gene (6 bases). Germline assignment: CDR1 SGHTA and CDR2 FQGNSA. The CDR3 extends over 15 amino acids. The V gene lost 1 base and the J gene lost 0 bases, with 6 bases spanning the gap. CDR3 sequence reads: CASSLGGANTGELFF. The CDR3 coding sequence is TGTGCCAGCAGCTTAGGGGGGGCGAACACCGGGGAGCTGTTTTTT. Full variable domain (missing parts from reference TRBV7-2 and TRBJ2-2): GAGVSQSPSNKVTEKGKDVELRCDPISGHTALYWYRQSLGQGLEFLIYFQGNSAPDKSGLPSDRFSAERTGGSVSTLTIQRTQQEDSAVYLCASSLGGANTGELFFGEGSRLTVL.

The chain couples TRBV7-2 to TRBJ1-2; 8 positions match TRBD1. Trimming cost V 2 bases and J 5 bases; bases outside gene matches: 10. Germline V gene sequence: CDR1 SGHTA, CDR2 FQGNSA. The CDR3 extends over 16 amino acids. As DNA, the CDR3 is TGTGCCAGCAGCTTAAACGGACAGGGCCTCCCTTATGGCTACACCTTC. The encoded protein is CASSLNGQGLPYGYTF. The full variable domain, completed using reference TRBV7-2 and TRBJ1-2, is GAGVSQSPSNKVTEKGKDVELRCDPISGHTALYWYRQSLGQGLEFLIYFQGNSAPDKSGLPSDRFSAERTGGSVSTLTIQRTQQEDSAVYLCASSLNGQGLPYGYTFGSGTRLTVV.

The table lists this clone with a count of one. The chain combines TRBV27 with TRBJ1-2, with D possibly being TRBD1 (6 bases). The CDR3 covers 13 residues. V lost 3 bases, J lost 8 bases, and 13 bases lay in between. Germline CDR1 is MNHEY and CDR2 is SMNVEV (reference sequence). The CDR3 DNA sequence: TGTGCCAGCAGTTTGCGTGCGGGGGCCGGCTACACCTTC. It yields the protein CASSLRAGAGYTF.

A few counts support this clone. The rearrangement joins TRBV5-1 to TRBJ2-7; TRBD1 agrees at 10 bases. Germline CDR1 SGHRS, CDR2 YFSETQ. J gave up 2 bases and V 3 bases, and 2 bases lay outside the gene matches. The length of the CDR3 is 14 residues. The chain's CDR3 is CASSSGTGAYEQYF. CDR3 DNA sequence: TGCGCCAGCAGCTCCGGGACAGGGGCCTACGAGCAGTACTTC.

This clone has just a few counts. The chain carries TRBV29-1 and TRBJ2-5; the D is unclear. Germline V gene lookup returns CDR1 SQVTM and CDR2 ANQGSEA. The germline V and J ends were trimmed by 7 bases and 5 bases, with 5 bases remaining between them. The CDR3 consists of 9 residues. The CDR3: CSDPETQYF. In nucleotides, the CDR3 is TGCAGCGACCCGGAGACCCAGTACTTC.

In its sample, this clone was seen a few times. The genes are TRBV7-2 and TRBJ2-1, with 13 bases fitting TRBD2. Germline assignment: CDR1 SGHTA and CDR2 FQGNSA. The CDR3 runs to 14 residues. Trimming cost V 4 bases and J 15 bases; bases outside gene matches: 9. The CDR3 region has the DNA TGTGCCAGCAGCTCAGGGACTAGCGGGGTCGTTCGGTTCTTC. Translating gives CASSSGTSGVVRFF. The full variable domain, in which reference TRBV7-2 and TRBJ2-1 provide the parts outside the CDR3, is GAGVSQSPSNKVTEKGKDVELRCDPISGHTALYWYRQSLGQGLEFLIYFQGNSAPDKSGLPSDRFSAERTGGSVSTLTIQRTQQEDSAVYLCASSSGTSGVVRFFGPGTRLTVL.

The gene calls are TRBV30 and TRBJ2-7, with no clear D. Germline CDR1 GTSNPN, CDR2 SVGIG (reference sequence). Trimming left V 3 bases short and J 0 bases short, with 6 bases between. The CDR3 has 12 amino acids. CDR3 in amino acids: CAWRRLSYEQYF. The CDR3 DNA is TGTGCCTGGAGGCGCCTCTCCTACGAGCAGTACTTC.

This chain joins TRBV5-1 and TRBJ2-3; D unclear. V was clipped by 5 bases and J by 4 bases, with 8 bases between them. Germline CDR1 and CDR2: SGHRS and YFSETQ. This CDR3 has 12 residues. In DNA form, the CDR3 reads TGCGCCAGCAGTTTTCACTCAGATACGCAGTATTTT. Translation: CASSFHSDTQYF.

Only a few counts were recorded for this clone. The J gene is TRBJ1-1, the V gene TRBV6-5; D not certain. V was cut by 7 bases and J by 0 bases, with 9 bases left in between. The CDR3 spans 13 residues. Germline lookup yields CDR1 MNHEY and CDR2 SVGAGI. This chain's CDR3 is CASTGLLNTEAFF. The CDR3 region has the DNA TGTGCCAGCACTGGCCTCCTGAACACTGAAGCTTTCTTT.

This clone appeared once. The rearrangement links TRBV18 to TRBJ2-1; no clear D gene. The V gene's germline CDR1 is KGHSH and CDR2 LQKENI. V was shortened by 0 bases and J by 6 bases, with 3 bases between the two germline ends. The CDR3 is 12 residues long. Here the CDR3 DNA reads TGTGCCAGCTCACCACCGAGCAATGAGCAGTTCTTC. It yields the protein CASSPPSNEQFF. The entire variable domain, with the rest obtained from reference TRBV18 and TRBJ2-1, is as follows: NAGVMQNPRHLVRRRGQEARLRCSPMKGHSHVYWYRQLPEEGLKFMVYLQKENIIDESGMPKERFSAEFPKEGPSILRIQQVVRGDSAAYFCASSPPSNEQFFGPGTRLTVL.

V is TRBV30 and J is TRBJ2-3; weak D call: TRBD2 (7 bases). CDR3 length: 14 residues. V lost 3 bases, J lost 0 bases, and 10 bases lay in between. Per the germline V gene, CDR1 is GTSNPN and CDR2 is SVGIG (reference sequence). The CDR3 DNA reads as TGTGCCTGGAGAGCGGGGACAAGCACAGATACGCAGTATTTT. Translating gives CAWRAGTSTDTQYF.

Details on this clone: This CDR3 is also generated by other DNA sequences in the sample. The V and J genes are TRBV29-1 and TRBJ2-2; D is unresolved. Per the germline V gene, CDR1 is SQVTM and CDR2 is ANQGSEA. Trimming stripped 6 bases from V and 5 bases from J, with 13 bases between. The CDR3 is made up of 13 amino acids. In nucleotides, the CDR3 is TGCAGCGTCGACGGTCCCGCGACCGGGGAGCTGTTTTTT. It codes for CSVDGPATGELFF.

The V gene is TRBV6-5, the J gene TRBJ1-2; TRBD1 is a possible D gene (5 bases). Trimming took 4 bases from V and 5 from J, leaving 17 bases between them. The CDR3 totals 15 residues. Germline V gives CDR1 MNHEY, CDR2 SVGAGI. CDR3: CASSSSAQGVYGYTF. The CDR3 DNA reads TGTGCCAGCAGTTCCTCAGCGCAGGGAGTTTATGGCTACACCTTC.